This TCR beta chain was profiled in a study of blood T cell repertoires in COVID-19. At the level of the study: Spain, Italy and the United States supplied samples that represented acute and convalescent COVID-19. The analysed material was cDNA or gDNA that came from T cells, B-cell-depleted T cells, or PBMCs.

The sample holds one count of this clone. CDR1 and CDR2 (germline): SEHNR, FQNEAQ (reference sequence). V lost 1 base and J lost 4, with 7 bases in between. The CDR3 is 13 amino acids. Original processing methods: The assay estimated nucleated cells by amplifying reference gene primers. TCRdb's copy holds only in-frame clones and misses some; the assay was immunoSEQ multiplex PCR. D and trimming were read from the DNA, whereas the V and J calls and clone size are those reported in that table. The profile covers 200,000 or so clones, with about 88% appearing a single time and 3% to 3.5% taken by the ten largest.

The sequenced sample consisted of peripheral blood. This TCR derives from a man aged 55 to 69 with acute or convalescent COVID-19. This chain connects TRBV7-9 to TRBJ1-2; possible D gene TRBD1, 5 bases. The CDR3 here is CASSLGQLYGYTF. CDR3 nucleotide sequence: TGTGCCAGCAGCTTAGGACAGCTCTATGGCTACACCTTC.